This TCR beta chain was sequenced for a study of T cell responses to AZD1222 COVID-19 vaccine. The CDR3 totals 13 residues. V lost 0 bases, J lost 4 bases, and 7 bases lay in between. Germline CDR1 SGHRS, CDR2 YFSETQ. Pooled together were second doses at about 4 or about 12 weeks. Points from the study as a whole: Spike-specific TCR repertoires showed rising breadth and depth after two AZD1222 doses. White British donors predominated, females outnumbered males, and clonal diversity was possibly underestimated.

Clones were read by immunoSEQ multiplex PCR, and TCRdb kept only the in-frame ones, dropping some. The sample has 110,000 to 150,000 clones, 88% seen once. Concerning this clone itself: Its antigen remains unidentified.

This TCR came from an adult who received the AZD1222 COVID-19 vaccine. This chain connects TRBV5-1 to TRBJ1-1; no reliable D call. This sample comprised peripheral blood, obtained 28 days after the second AZD1222 dose. CDR3 amino acids: CASSLELGTEAFF. DNA for the CDR3: TGCGCCAGCAGCTTGGAACTTGGCACTGAAGCTTTCTTT.